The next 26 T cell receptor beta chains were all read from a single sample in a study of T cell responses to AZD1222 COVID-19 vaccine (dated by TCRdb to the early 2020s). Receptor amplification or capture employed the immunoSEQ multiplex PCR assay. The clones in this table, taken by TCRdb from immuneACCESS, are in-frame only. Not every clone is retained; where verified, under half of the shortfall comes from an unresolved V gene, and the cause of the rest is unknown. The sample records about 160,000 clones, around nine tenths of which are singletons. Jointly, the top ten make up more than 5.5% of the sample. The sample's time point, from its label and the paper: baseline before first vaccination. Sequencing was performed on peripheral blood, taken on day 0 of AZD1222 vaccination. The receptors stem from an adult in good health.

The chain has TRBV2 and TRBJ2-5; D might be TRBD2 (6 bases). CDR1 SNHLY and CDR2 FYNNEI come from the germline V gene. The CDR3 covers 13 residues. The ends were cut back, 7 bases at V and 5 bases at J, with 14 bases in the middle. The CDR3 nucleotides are TGTGCCAGCACCGTGGGAGGTGGCGAGACCCAGTACTTC. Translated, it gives CASTVGGGETQYF.

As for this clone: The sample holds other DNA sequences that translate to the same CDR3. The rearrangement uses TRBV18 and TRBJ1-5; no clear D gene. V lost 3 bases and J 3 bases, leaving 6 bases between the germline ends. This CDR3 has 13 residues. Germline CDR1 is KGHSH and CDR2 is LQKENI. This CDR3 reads CASSPGNNQPQHF. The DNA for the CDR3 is TGTGCCAGCTCACCGGGCAACAATCAGCCCCAGCATTTT.

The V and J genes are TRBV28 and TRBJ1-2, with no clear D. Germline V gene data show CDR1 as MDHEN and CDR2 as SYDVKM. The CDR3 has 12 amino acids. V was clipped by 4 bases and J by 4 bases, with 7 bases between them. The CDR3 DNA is TGTGCCAGCAGTTACCCCTCCTATGGCTACACCTTC. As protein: CASSYPSYGYTF.

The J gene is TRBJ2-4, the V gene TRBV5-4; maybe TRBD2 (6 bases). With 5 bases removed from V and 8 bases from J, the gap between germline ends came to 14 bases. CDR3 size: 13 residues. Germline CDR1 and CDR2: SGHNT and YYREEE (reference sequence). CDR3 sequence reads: CASSRGGEDIQYF. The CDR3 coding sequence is TGTGCCAGCAGTCGCGGAGGGGAGGACATTCAGTACTTC.

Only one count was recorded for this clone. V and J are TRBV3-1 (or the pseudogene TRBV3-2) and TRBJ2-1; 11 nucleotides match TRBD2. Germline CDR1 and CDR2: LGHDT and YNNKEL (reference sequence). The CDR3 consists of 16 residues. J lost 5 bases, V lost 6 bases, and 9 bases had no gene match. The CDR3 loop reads CASRVAGTSGNNEQFF. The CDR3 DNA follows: TGTGCCAGCAGGGTAGCTGGGACTAGCGGAAACAATGAGCAGTTCTTC.

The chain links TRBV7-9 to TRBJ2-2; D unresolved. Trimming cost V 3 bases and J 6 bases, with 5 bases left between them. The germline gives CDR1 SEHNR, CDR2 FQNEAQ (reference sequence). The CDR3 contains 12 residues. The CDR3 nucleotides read TGTGCCAGCAGCTTTTCTCCCGGGGAGCTGTTTTTT. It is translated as CASSFSPGELFF.

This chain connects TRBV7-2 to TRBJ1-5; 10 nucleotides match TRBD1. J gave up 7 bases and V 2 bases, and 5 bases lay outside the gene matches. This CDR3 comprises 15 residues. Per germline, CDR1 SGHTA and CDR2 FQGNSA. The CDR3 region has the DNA TGTGCCAGCAGCTTACTCCGGGACAGGGGACAGCCCCAGCATTTT. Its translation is CASSLLRDRGQPQHF.

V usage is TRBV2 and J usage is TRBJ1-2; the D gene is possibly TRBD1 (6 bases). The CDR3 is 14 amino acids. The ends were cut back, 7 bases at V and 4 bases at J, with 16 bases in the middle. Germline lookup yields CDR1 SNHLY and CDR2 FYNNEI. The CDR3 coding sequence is TGTGCCAGCAAGACCGTAGGACAGATCTATGGCTACACCTTC. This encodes CASKTVGQIYGYTF.

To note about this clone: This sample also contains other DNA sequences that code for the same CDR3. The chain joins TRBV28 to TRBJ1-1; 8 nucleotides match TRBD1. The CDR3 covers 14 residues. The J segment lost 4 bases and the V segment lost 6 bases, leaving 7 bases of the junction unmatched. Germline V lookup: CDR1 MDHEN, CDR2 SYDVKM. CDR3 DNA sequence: TGTGCCAGCAGCCCCGGACAGGGAGGCACTGAAGCTTTCTTT. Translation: CASSPGQGGTEAFF.

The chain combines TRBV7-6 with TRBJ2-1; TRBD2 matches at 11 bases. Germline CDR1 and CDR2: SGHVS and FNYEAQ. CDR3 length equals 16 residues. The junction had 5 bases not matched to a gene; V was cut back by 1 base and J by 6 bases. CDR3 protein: CASSLDRGLAVNEQFF. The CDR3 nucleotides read TGTGCCAGCAGCTTAGACCGGGGACTAGCGGTCAATGAGCAGTTCTTC.

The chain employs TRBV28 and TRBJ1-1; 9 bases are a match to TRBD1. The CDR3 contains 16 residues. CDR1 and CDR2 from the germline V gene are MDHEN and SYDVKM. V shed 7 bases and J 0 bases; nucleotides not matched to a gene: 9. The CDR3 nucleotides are TGTGCCAGCATGGGACAGGGAAATAAACTGAACACTGAAGCTTTCTTT. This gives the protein CASMGQGNKLNTEAFF.

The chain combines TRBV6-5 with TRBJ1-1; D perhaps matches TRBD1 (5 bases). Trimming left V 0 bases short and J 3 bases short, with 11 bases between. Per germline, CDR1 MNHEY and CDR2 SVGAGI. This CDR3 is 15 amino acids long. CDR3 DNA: TGTGCCAGCAGTTACTCGTTCCTGGGGGACACTGAAGCTTTCTTT. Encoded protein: CASSYSFLGDTEAFF.

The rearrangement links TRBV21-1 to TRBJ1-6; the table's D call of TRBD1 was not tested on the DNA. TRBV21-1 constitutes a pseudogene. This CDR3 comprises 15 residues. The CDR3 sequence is CASSGPGQGTQPLHF. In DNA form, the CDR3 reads TGTGCCAGCAGCGGCCCGGGACAGGGGACTCAACCCCTCCACTTT.

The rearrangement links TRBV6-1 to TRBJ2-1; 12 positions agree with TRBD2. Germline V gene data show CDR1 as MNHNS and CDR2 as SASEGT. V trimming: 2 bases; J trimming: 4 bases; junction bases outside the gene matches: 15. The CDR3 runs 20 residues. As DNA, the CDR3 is TGTGCCAGCAGTGAACCGGGAGAGACTAGCGGGAGCCACCTATACAATGAGCAGTTCTTC. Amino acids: CASSEPGETSGSHLYNEQFF.

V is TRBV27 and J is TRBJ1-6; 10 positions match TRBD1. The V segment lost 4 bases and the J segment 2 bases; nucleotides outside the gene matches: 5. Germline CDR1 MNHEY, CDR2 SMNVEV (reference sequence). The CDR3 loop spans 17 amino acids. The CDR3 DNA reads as TGTGCCAGCAGTTCCAGACAGGGGGCGGCCTATAATTCACCCCTCCACTTT. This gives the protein CASSSRQGAAYNSPLHF.

CDR3 in amino acids: CASRQDRAAGTGELFF. The DNA of the CDR3 is TGTGCCAGCAGACAAGACAGGGCCGCGGGCACCGGGGAGCTGTTTTTT. V usage is TRBV2 and J usage is TRBJ2-2, with 7 bases identical to TRBD1. Germline V gives CDR1 SNHLY, CDR2 FYNNEI. This CDR3 spans 16 amino acids. Trimming removed 6 bases from V and 4 bases from J; junction bases left unmatched: 11. Based on the CDR3 plus reference TRBV2 and TRBJ2-2, the full variable domain is EPEVTQTPSHQVTQMGQEVILRCVPISNHLYFYWYRQILGQKVEFLVSFYNNEISEKSEIFDDQFSVERPDGSNFTLKIRSTKLEDSAMYFCASRQDRAAGTGELFFGEGSRLTVL.

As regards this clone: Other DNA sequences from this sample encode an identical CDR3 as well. The CDR3 bases are TGTGCCAGCAGTTTAGGGCAGGGTTCGTACGGCTACACCTTC. Residues: CASSLGQGSYGYTF. The rearrangement joins TRBV28 to TRBJ1-2, with a possible D match to TRBD1 (5 bases). The V end lost 2 bases, the J end lost 8 bases, and 15 bases lay between the germline ends. The CDR3 has 14 amino acids. Germline V gene sequence: CDR1 MDHEN, CDR2 SYDVKM.

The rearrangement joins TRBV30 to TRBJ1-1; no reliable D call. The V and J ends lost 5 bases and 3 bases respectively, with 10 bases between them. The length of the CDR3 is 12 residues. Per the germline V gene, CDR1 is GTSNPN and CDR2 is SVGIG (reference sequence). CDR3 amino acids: CAWGGIYTEAFF. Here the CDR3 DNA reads TGTGCCTGGGGTGGGATTTACACTGAAGCTTTCTTT.

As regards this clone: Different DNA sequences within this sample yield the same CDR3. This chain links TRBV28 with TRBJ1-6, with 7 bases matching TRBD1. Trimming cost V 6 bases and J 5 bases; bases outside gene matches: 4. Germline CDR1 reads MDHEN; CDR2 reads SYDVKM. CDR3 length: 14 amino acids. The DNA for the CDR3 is TGTGCCAGCAGCTTGACAGGGAATAATTCACCCCTCCACTTT. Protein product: CASSLTGNNSPLHF.

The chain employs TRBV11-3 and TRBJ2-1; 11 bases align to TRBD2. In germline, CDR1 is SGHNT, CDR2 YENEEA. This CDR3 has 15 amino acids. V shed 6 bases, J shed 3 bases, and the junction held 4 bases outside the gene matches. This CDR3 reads CASRLGTSGYNEQFF. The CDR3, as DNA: TGTGCCAGCAGGCTCGGGACTAGCGGCTACAATGAGCAGTTCTTC.

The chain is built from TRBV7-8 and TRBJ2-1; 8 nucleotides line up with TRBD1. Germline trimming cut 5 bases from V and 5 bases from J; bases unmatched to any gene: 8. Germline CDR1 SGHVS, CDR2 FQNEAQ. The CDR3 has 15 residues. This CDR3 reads CASSPAGTGHNEQFF. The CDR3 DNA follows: TGTGCCAGCAGCCCGGCCGGGACAGGTCACAATGAGCAGTTCTTC.

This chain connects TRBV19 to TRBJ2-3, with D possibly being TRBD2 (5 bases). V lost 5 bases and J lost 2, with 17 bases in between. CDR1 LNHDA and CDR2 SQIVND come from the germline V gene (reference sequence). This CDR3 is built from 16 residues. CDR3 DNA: TGTGCCAGTAGTCCCCGGACTGGGGTTCCCACAGATACGCAGTATTTT. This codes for CASSPRTGVPTDTQYF.

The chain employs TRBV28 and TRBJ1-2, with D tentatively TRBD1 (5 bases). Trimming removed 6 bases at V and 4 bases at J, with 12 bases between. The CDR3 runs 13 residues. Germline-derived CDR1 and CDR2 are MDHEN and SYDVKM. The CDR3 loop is CASRSGTLYGYTF. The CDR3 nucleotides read TGTGCCAGCAGATCCGGGACCCTCTATGGCTACACCTTC.

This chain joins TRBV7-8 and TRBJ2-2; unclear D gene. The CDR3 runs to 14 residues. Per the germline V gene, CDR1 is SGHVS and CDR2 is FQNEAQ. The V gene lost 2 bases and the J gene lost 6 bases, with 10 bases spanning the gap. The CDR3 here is CASSLIPGPGELFF. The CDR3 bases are TGTGCCAGCAGCTTAATTCCTGGTCCCGGGGAGCTGTTTTTT.

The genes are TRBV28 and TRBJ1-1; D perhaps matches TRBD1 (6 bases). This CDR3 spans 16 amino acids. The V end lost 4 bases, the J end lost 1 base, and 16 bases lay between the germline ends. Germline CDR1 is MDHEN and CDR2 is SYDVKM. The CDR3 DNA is TGTGCCAGCAGTTCACAGGGAACACTCGAGAACACTGAAGCTTTCTTT. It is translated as CASSSQGTLENTEAFF.

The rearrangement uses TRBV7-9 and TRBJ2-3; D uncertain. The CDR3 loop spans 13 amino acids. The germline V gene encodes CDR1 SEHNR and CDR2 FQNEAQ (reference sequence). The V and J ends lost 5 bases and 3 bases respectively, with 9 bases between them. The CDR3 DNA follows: TGTGCCAGCAGCCTAGGTAGGACAGATACGCAGTATTTT. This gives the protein CASSLGRTDTQYF.